This T cell receptor beta chain was captured by sequencing in a study of T cells after yellow fever vaccination. Whole-study context: Low-cell-number fractions were prepared with SMART-Seq v4 Ultra Low Input.

The CDR3 is 14 amino acids. Germline values: CDR1 SGHTA, CDR2 FQGNSA. Trimming cost V 1 base and J 2 bases, with 7 bases left between them. Study-level findings and limits: There was a possibility that FACS-sorted repertoires contained abundant clonotypes contaminating from the bulk population.

Production of TCR cDNA was by 5'RACE template switching, which also added a universal primer site and UMIs. MiXCR, run by TCRdb on the 5' RACE reads, gives a single entry per CDR3 protein. The sample lists under 600,000 distinct CDR3 sequences; just over 20% were seen once. This clonotype was seen only once. Its antigen remains unknown. The clonotype originates from a man younger than 30 who received the YFV17D yellow fever vaccine. The starting material was PBMCs, obtained about 20 days after the first yellow fever vaccination. The chain links TRBV7-2 to TRBJ2-3; no reliable D call. This CDR3 is CASSLDPITDTQYF. In nucleotides, the CDR3 is TGTGCCAGCAGCTTAGATCCGATCACAGATACGCAGTATTTT.